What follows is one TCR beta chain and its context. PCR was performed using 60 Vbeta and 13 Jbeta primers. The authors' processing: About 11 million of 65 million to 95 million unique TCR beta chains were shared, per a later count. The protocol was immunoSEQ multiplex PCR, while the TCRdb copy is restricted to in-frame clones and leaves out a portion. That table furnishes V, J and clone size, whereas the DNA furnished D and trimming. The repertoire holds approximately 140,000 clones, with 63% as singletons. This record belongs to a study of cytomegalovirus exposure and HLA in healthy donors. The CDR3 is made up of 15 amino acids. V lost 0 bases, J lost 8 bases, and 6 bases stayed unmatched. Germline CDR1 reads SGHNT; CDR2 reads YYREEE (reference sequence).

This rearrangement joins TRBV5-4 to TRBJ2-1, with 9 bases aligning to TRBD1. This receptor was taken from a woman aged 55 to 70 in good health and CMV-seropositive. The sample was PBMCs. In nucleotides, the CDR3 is TGTGCCAGCAGCTTGGACAGGGGGCTTGTGTATGAGCAGTTCTTC. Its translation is CASSLDRGLVYEQFF.